Detailed here is one T cell receptor beta chain. Its antigen is undetermined. Produced via immunoSEQ multiplex PCR; TCRdb's table is partial and in-frame only. Among about 73,000 clones listed, around 73% were seen once. Isolating CD4+ T cells followed approximately ten days of culture. Either the BNT162b2 or mRNA-1273 vaccine was given to participants in two doses. Half the medium was swapped for IL-2 medium on days 3 and 7. The data derive from a study of vaccination effects on CD4 cells after COVID-19. In the study overall: With the ViraFEST assay, the study expanded antigen-specific CD4+ T cells using viral peptide pools, then sequenced them. Post-vaccine sampling occurred a median 72 days after the second dose. Points from the study as a whole: Clones from infection and from vaccination both contracted markedly late after vaccination.

The CDR3 sequence is 15 residues long. Germline V lookup: CDR1 SGHRS, CDR2 YFSETQ. V shed 4 bases and J 1 base; nucleotides not matched to a gene: 4. The V gene is TRBV5-1, the J gene TRBJ1-3, with 8 bases identical to TRBD1. The receptor comes from a human donor who received a COVID-19 vaccine. This material consisted of CD4+ T cells from PBMCs cultured without peptide, taken after COVID-19 vaccination. CDR3 DNA sequence: TGCGCCAGCAGCAGGTGGACAGGGTCTGGAAACACCATATATTTT. Translation gives CASSRWTGSGNTIYF.